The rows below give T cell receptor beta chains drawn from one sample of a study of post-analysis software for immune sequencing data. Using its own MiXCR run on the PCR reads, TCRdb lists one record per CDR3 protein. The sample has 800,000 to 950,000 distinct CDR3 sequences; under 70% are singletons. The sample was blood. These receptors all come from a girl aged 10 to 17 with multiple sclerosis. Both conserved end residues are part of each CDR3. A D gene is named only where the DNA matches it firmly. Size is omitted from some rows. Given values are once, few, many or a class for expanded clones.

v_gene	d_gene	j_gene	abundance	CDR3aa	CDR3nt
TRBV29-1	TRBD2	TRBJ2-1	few	CSDLASGGEQFF	TGCAGCGACTTGGCTAGCGGCGGTGAGCAGTTCTTC
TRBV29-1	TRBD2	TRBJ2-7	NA	CSVAFHLSGRLSYEQYF	TGCAGCGTTGCTTTTCATCTGAGCGGGAGGCTCTCCTACGAGCAGTACTTC
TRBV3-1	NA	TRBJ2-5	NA	CASSQGYRIQYF	TGTGCCAGCAGCCAAGGGTATAGGATCCAGTACTTC
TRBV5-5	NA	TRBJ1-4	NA	CASSSGPTNEKLFF	TGTGCCAGCAGCAGCGGGCCTACTAATGAAAAACTGTTTTTT
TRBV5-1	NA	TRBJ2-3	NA	CASSLDGYDTDTQYF	TGCGCCAGCAGCTTGGACGGATATGACACAGATACGCAGTATTTT
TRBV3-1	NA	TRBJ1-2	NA	CASTHDGDYGYTF	TGTGCCAGCACCCACGACGGGGACTATGGCTACACCTTC
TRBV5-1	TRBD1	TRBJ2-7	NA	CASSPPDRDHTYEQYF	TGCGCCAGCAGCCCCCCGGACAGGGACCATACCTACGAGCAGTACTTC
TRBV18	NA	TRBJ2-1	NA	CASSPDVSSYNEQFF	TGTGCCAGCTCTCCGGACGTCAGCTCCTACAATGAGCAGTTCTTC
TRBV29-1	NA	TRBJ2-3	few	CSVVLDTQYF	TGCAGCGTTGTTTTAGATACGCAGTATTTT
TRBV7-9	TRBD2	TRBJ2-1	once	CASSRGTSGGEEQFF	TGTGCCAGCAGCCGGGGGACTAGCGGGGGGGAGGAGCAGTTCTTC
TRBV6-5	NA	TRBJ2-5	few	CASSYSGKETQYF	TGTGCCAGCAGTTATTCGGGGAAAGAGACCCAGTACTTC
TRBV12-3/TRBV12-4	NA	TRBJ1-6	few	CASRIQGSDSYNSPLHF	TGTGCCAGCAGGATACAGGGTTCCGACTCCTATAATTCACCCCTCCACTTT
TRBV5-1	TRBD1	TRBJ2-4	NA	CASSSQDRGNIQYF	TGCGCCAGCAGCTCCCAGGACAGGGGAAACATTCAGTACTTC
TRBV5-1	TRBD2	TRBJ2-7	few	CASSKGLAGPYEQYF	TGCGCCAGCAGCAAGGGACTAGCGGGACCCTACGAGCAGTACTTC
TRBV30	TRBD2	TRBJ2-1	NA	CAWSKLAGAYNEQFF	TGTGCCTGGAGCAAACTAGCGGGCGCCTACAATGAGCAGTTCTTC
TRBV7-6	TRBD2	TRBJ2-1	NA	CASSLALPSGYNEEQFF	TGTGCCAGCAGCTTAGCCCTCCCTAGCGGTTACAATGAGGAGCAGTTCTTC
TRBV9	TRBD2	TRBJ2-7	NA	CASSAKTGLALYEQYF	TGTGCCAGCAGCGCAAAAACGGGACTAGCTTTGTACGAGCAGTACTTC
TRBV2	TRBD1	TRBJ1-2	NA	CASSELGWTGEDGYTF	TGTGCCAGCAGTGAACTAGGGTGGACAGGGGAGGACGGCTACACCTTC
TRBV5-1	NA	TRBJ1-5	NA	CASSLDSDPNQPQHF	TGCGCCAGCAGCCTCGACTCGGACCCCAATCAGCCCCAGCATTTT
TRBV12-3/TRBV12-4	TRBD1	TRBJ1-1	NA	CASSWTGGAAVAFF	TGTGCCAGCTCGTGGACAGGCGGCGCGGCAGTAGCTTTCTTT
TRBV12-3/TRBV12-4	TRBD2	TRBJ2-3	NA	CASRGTSEDTQYF	TGTGCCAGCAGAGGGACTAGCGAAGATACGCAGTATTTT
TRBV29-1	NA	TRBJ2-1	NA	CSPNGIMGSYNEQFF	TGCAGCCCGAACGGAATTATGGGCTCCTACAATGAGCAGTTCTTC
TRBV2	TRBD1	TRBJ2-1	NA	CASSDSRGLTEFF	TGTGCCAGCAGTGATTCGAGGGGGCTTACGGAGTTCTTC
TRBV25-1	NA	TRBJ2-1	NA	CASSVRTYNEQFF	TGTGCCAGCAGTGTTCGGACCTACAATGAGCAGTTCTTC
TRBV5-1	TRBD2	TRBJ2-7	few	CASTNLAGGPYEQYF	TGCGCCAGCACTAACCTAGCGGGAGGGCCTTACGAGCAGTACTTC
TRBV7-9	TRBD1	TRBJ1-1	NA	CASSPFKTGGEPTEAFF	TGTGCCAGCAGCCCCTTCAAGACAGGGGGTGAACCCACTGAAGCTTTCTTT
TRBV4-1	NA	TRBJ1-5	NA	CASSQERVGGNQPQHF	TGCGCTAGCAGCCAAGAGAGAGTGGGGGGCAATCAGCCCCAGCATTTT
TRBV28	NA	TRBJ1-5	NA	CASGNGGPLRQPQHF	TGTGCCAGCGGAAACGGGGGGCCGCTGAGGCAGCCCCAGCATTTT
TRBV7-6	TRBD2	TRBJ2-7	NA	CASSPGLAAMYVQYF	TGTGCCAGCAGCCCTGGACTAGCGGCAATGTACGTGCAGTACTTC
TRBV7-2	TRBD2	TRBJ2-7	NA	CASSPRGAGASYEQYF	TGTGCCAGCAGCCCCCGGGGAGCGGGAGCATCCTACGAGCAGTACTTC
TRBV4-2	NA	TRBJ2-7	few	CASSQDWAASYEQYF	TGTGCCAGCAGCCAAGATTGGGCAGCTTCCTACGAGCAGTACTTC
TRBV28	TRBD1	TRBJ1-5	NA	CASVTGGNQPQHF	TGTGCCAGCGTAACAGGGGGCAATCAGCCCCAGCATTTT
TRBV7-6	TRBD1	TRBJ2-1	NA	CASSFAGGKVDEQFF	TGTGCCAGCAGCTTCGCAGGGGGCAAGGTTGATGAGCAGTTCTTC
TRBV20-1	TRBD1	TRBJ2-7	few	CSAGDRGISYEQYF	TGCAGTGCTGGGGACAGGGGAATCTCGTACGAGCAGTACTTC
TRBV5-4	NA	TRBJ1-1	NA	CASSFGMNAFF	TGTGCCAGCAGCTTCGGCATGAATGCTTTCTTT
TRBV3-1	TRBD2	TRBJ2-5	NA	CASSQDRGTRAEQYF	TGTGCCAGCAGCCAAGATCGTGGGACTAGGGCGGAGCAGTACTTC
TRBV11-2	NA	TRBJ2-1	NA	CASSLAVSIGDEQFF	TGTGCCAGCAGCTTAGCGGTCTCGATCGGCGATGAGCAGTTCTTC
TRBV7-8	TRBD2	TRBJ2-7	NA	CASSLGGGRALKQYF	TGTGCCAGCAGCTTAGGGGGCGGGAGGGCGCTCAAGCAGTACTTC
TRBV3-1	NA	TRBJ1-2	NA	CASSQGFGSISYGYTF	TGTGCCAGCAGCCAAGGGTTCGGCAGCATAAGCTATGGCTACACCTTC
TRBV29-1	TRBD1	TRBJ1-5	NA	CSVGRDRDQPQHF	TGCAGCGTAGGCCGGGACAGAGATCAGCCCCAGCATTTT
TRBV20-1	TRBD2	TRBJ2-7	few	CSARNRPVGGRDEQYF	TGCAGTGCTAGGAATCGGCCGGTAGGCGGGAGGGACGAGCAGTACTTC
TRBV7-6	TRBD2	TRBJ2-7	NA	CASSFFPGLAGGPGGSYEQYF	TGTGCCAGCAGCTTTTTCCCGGGACTAGCGGGAGGGCCTGGTGGGTCCTACGAGCAGTACTTC
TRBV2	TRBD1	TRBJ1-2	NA	CASSDGTGDRYGYTF	TGTGCCAGCAGTGACGGGACAGGGGACCGCTATGGCTACACCTTC
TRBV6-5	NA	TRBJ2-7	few	CASSYSRGDRYEQYF	TGTGCCAGCAGTTACTCAAGGGGGGATCGCTACGAGCAGTACTTC
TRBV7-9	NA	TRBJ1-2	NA	CASSFARDYGYTF	TGTGCCAGCAGCTTCGCCAGGGACTATGGCTACACCTTC